This TCR beta chain was identified in a study of OX40 agonist ivuxolimab in advanced cancers. The overall study: Three partial responders included one hepatocellular carcinoma patient and two cutaneous melanoma patients. Study conclusions and caveats: Clonal expansion from baseline to week 6 occurred in both CD4+ and CD8+ T cells.

Libraries were prepared by immunoSEQ multiplex PCR; TCRdb keeps only in-frame clonotypes and omits some of them. The sample shows some 74,000 clones, around 92% of them seen only once. The table lists this clone with a count of one. What it recognizes is unknown. The CDR3 totals 15 residues. CDR1 is WNHNN and CDR2 is SYGVQD in the germline V gene (reference sequence). Trimming took 6 bases from V and 0 from J, leaving 14 bases between them. Systemic immunosuppression or autoimmune disease history was grounds to exclude patients. The sequences come from CD4+ or CD8+ T cells sorted from blood, collected in a trial of the OX40 agonist ivuxolimab. The clonotype comes from an adult with an advanced solid tumor such as melanoma, head and neck, liver or kidney cancer. The J gene is TRBJ1-1, the V gene TRBV10-1; possibly TRBD1 for D (5 bases). The DNA of the CDR3 is TGCGCCAGCAGACCCGGGACGAGCATGAACACTGAAGCTTTCTTT. Amino acid sequence: CASRPGTSMNTEAFF.